This T cell receptor beta chain was obtained from a study of Ad26.COV2.S vaccination and SARS-CoV-2 variants. Overall study: Participant was drawn from the COV1001 Ad26.COV2.S trial arm. Once or twice, 56 days apart, Ad26.COV2.S was delivered intramuscularly.

Sequencing used immunoSEQ multiplex PCR; TCRdb keeps in-frame clones, though not all of them. The top ten hold roughly 3% of the sample, which has around 270,000 clones, around 88% seen once. The germline V and J ends were trimmed by 2 bases and 5 bases, with 15 bases remaining between them. Per germline, CDR1 MDHEN and CDR2 SYDVKM. The CDR3 is 15 amino acids. The treatment denotes: about 20 received Ad26.COV2.S at low or high dose, single or two shots; a few received placebo; per-sample allocation not given. After the first vaccine or placebo injection, samples were drawn on day 63. Sequenced material: peripheral blood, taken in a trial of Ad26.COV2.S vaccine versus placebo. The V and J genes are TRBV28 and TRBJ1-2; the D is unclear. The sequence was obtained from a person between 18 and 65 years old who received the Ad26.COV2.S COVID-19 vaccine or a placebo. This chain's CDR3 is CASSLGSQTIYGYTF. CDR3 coding DNA: TGTGCCAGCAGTTTAGGGTCCCAGACGATTTATGGCTACACCTTC.